These 29 T cell receptor beta chains were sequenced from one sample in a study of CD8 T cells in ankylosing spondylitis. Study-wide points: There was a TCR beta motif, made of eight highly homologous variants, that appeared characteristic of ankylosing spondylitis blood.

TCRdb reprocessed the 5' RACE reads with MiXCR, giving one entry per CDR3 protein. The sample consists of about 420,000 distinct CDR3 sequences, about a fifth of them appearing once. Their specific antigens are unknown. Sequencing input: blood, either unsorted or a sorted T cell fraction (not recorded which). Receptors originate from a male donor with ankylosing spondylitis.

This clonotype has a handful of counts. The chain recombines TRBV6-5 with TRBJ2-5; unclear D gene. The CDR3 runs 11 residues. Germline V CDR1 and CDR2: MNHEY, SVGAGI. Trimming shortened V by 6 bases and J by 5 bases, and 7 bases separated the two germline ends. DNA of the CDR3: TGTGCCAGCAGCAACGTGGAGACCCAGTACTTC. It yields the protein CASSNVETQYF.

The chain is built from TRBV29-1 and TRBJ2-3; maybe TRBD1 (5 bases). The V gene lost 4 bases and the J gene lost 4 bases, with 6 bases spanning the gap. Germline CDR1 reads SQVTM; CDR2 reads ANQGSEA. This CDR3 region has 11 residues. The CDR3 DNA reads TGCAGCGTTGCCAGGGCAGATACGCAGTATTTT. Translated, it gives CSVARADTQYF.

This clonotype was recorded a few times. V usage is TRBV7-9 and J usage is TRBJ1-6; D ambiguous. CDR1 and CDR2 (germline): SEHNR, FQNEAQ (reference sequence). V was pared by 4 bases and J by 11 bases, with 21 bases between. CDR3 size: 16 residues. CDR3 region: CASSSSLGPALPPLHF. CDR3 nucleotide sequence: TGTGCCAGCAGCTCCAGTTTGGGTCCGGCGCTGCCACCCCTCCACTTT.

V is TRBV3-1 and J is TRBJ2-7; unclear D gene. The CDR3 consists of 14 residues. From germline, CDR1 is LGHDT and CDR2 YNNKEL (reference sequence). V was cut by 0 bases and J by 9 bases, with 15 bases left in between. The CDR3 loop reads CASSQDLNLPGQYF. As DNA, the CDR3 is TGTGCCAGCAGCCAAGATCTGAACCTACCAGGGCAGTACTTC.

V and J are TRBV7-2 and TRBJ2-1; TRBD2 agrees at 12 bases. The ends lost 5 bases at V and 8 bases at J; junction bases unmatched: 4. The CDR3 runs to 14 residues. Germline lookup yields CDR1 SGHTA and CDR2 FQGNSA. CDR3 sequence (DNA): TGTGCCAGCAGCCCAGGACTAGCGGGGCATGAGCAGTTCTTC. Translating it yields CASSPGLAGHEQFF.

This clonotype was detected only a few times. The CDR3 coding sequence is TGTGCCAGCAGTGGAGGGGCGCCTAACTATGGCTACACCTTC. Translating gives CASSGGAPNYGYTF. The rearrangement links TRBV28 to TRBJ1-2; weak D call: TRBD1 (5 bases). Germline V lookup: CDR1 MDHEN, CDR2 SYDVKM. CDR3 size: 14 residues. The V end was cut by 5 bases, the J end by 0 bases, with 10 bases between.

The J gene is TRBJ1-1, the V gene TRBV19, with D perhaps matching TRBD1 (5 bases). The CDR3 consists of 12 residues. Per germline, CDR1 LNHDA and CDR2 SQIVND (reference sequence). Trimming removed 5 bases from V and 3 bases from J, with 7 bases in between. The CDR3 bases are TGTGCCAGTAGTTGGGGCCACACTGAAGCTTTCTTT. Encoded protein: CASSWGHTEAFF.

In this sample, this clonotype turned up once. This sequence joins TRBV7-2 and TRBJ1-1; tentative D call: TRBD1 (5 bases). The CDR3 is 14 amino acids. The ends were cut back, 5 bases at V and 8 bases at J, with 18 bases in the middle. The germline V gene encodes CDR1 SGHTA and CDR2 FQGNSA. CDR3 bases: TGTGCCAGCAGCGTGGACCGGGGCCCCGAGGAAGCTTTCTTT. Translated: CASSVDRGPEEAFF.

The V and J genes are TRBV20-1 and TRBJ2-3; 8 bases are shared with TRBD1. This CDR3 region has 18 residues. V gave up 6 bases and J gave up 0 bases; unmatched junction bases: 17. Germline CDR1 DFQATT, CDR2 SNEGSKA (reference sequence). The CDR3 here is CSALGQGIVSWSTDTQYF. The DNA for the CDR3 is TGCAGTGCGCTAGGACAGGGTATTGTATCATGGAGCACAGATACGCAGTATTTT.

This clonotype occurred a few times. The chain recombines TRBV15 with TRBJ2-3, with 7 bases lining up with TRBD1. The V segment lost 5 bases and the J segment 5 bases; nucleotides outside the gene matches: 7. The CDR3 covers 14 residues. CDR1 and CDR2 from the germline V gene are LNHNV and YYDKDF (reference sequence). CDR3 sequence reads: CATSDGTAGDTQYF. In DNA, the CDR3 is TGTGCCACCAGCGATGGGACAGCCGGAGATACGCAGTATTTT. Variable domain in full (rest from reference TRBV15 and TRBJ2-3): DAMVIQNPRYQVTQFGKPVTLSCSQTLNHNVMYWYQQKSSQAPKLLFHYYDKDFNNEADTPDNFQSRRPNTSFCFLDIRSPGLGDTAMYLCATSDGTAGDTQYFGPGTRLTVL.

This clonotype was seen only a few times. The chain combines TRBV4-2 with TRBJ2-3; possibly TRBD2 for D (6 bases). Trimming cost V 4 bases and J 4 bases, with 21 bases left between them. The germline CDR1 and CDR2 sequences are LGHNA and YNFKEQ. The CDR3 sequence is 17 residues long. CDR3 in amino acids: CASSLSRRDELSDTQYF. The CDR3 DNA is TGTGCCAGCAGCCTCTCTAGGAGGGATGAGTTATCAGATACGCAGTATTTT.

This clonotype was picked up many times. The gene calls are TRBV5-1 and TRBJ2-7; 7 positions match TRBD1. V lost 6 bases to trimming and J lost 3 bases; unmatched junction nucleotides: 12. The V gene's germline CDR1 is SGHRS and CDR2 YFSETQ. This CDR3 region has 15 residues. The CDR3 loop reads CASTPVEQGLYEQYF. CDR3 nucleotides: TGCGCCAGCACTCCCGTTGAACAGGGGCTCTACGAGCAGTACTTC. The full variable domain, in which reference TRBV5-1 and TRBJ2-7 provide the parts outside the CDR3, is KAGVTQTPRYLIKTRGQQVTLSCSPISGHRSVSWYQQTPGQGLQFLFEYFSETQRNKGNFPGRFSGRQFSNSRSEMNVSTLELGDSALYLCASTPVEQGLYEQYFGPGTRLTVT.

V gene TRBV10-3 combines with J gene TRBJ2-5; 7 bases map to TRBD1. J gave up 2 bases and V 3 bases, and 6 bases lay outside the gene matches. Germline loops: CDR1 ENHRY, CDR2 SYGVKD. The length of the CDR3 is 15 residues. Here the CDR3 DNA reads TGTGCCATCAGTGAAACCCCGACAGGGCAAGAGACCCAGTACTTC. This codes for CAISETPTGQETQYF.

This clonotype showed up just a few times. This sequence joins TRBV27 and TRBJ2-1; D remains ambiguous. V was clipped by 3 bases and J by 5 bases, with 11 bases between them. Germline assignment: CDR1 MNHEY and CDR2 SMNVEV (reference sequence). The CDR3 sequence is 14 residues long. CDR3 residues: CASSFLGRDNEQFF. The DNA of the CDR3 is TGTGCCAGCAGTTTTTTAGGGCGAGACAATGAGCAGTTCTTC.

The chain is built from TRBV5-6 and TRBJ1-2; no clear D gene. This CDR3 has 14 amino acids. The germline gives CDR1 SGHDT, CDR2 YYEEEE. The germline V and J ends were trimmed by 0 bases and 1 base, with 7 bases remaining between them. The CDR3 coding sequence is TGTGCCAGCAGCTTGGACGTCCGTAACTATGGCTACACCTTC. Amino acids: CASSLDVRNYGYTF.

J is TRBJ2-7 and V is TRBV5-4, with 9 bases lining up with TRBD2. V was pared by 4 bases and J by 4 bases, with 12 bases of the junction left unmatched. This CDR3 is built from 16 residues. The germline V gene encodes CDR1 SGHNT and CDR2 YYREEE (reference sequence). The DNA for the CDR3 is TGTGCCAGCAGCCCTCCTGGAGCGGGAGGACTATACGAGCAGTACTTC. It is translated as CASSPPGAGGLYEQYF. The variable domain in full, completed from reference TRBV5-4 and TRBJ2-7, reads ETGVTQSPTHLIKTRGQQVTLRCSSQSGHNTVSWYQQALGQGPQFIFQYYREEENGRGNFPPRFSGLQFPNYSSELNVNALELDDSALYLCASSPPGAGGLYEQYFGPGTRLTVT.

There are many counts of this clonotype. This chain connects TRBV20-1 to TRBJ2-7; D may be TRBD1 or TRBD2 (5 bases each). Trimming took off 6 bases at V and 0 bases at J, with 9 bases between the two ends. The CDR3 is made up of 12 amino acids. Germline V lookup: CDR1 DFQATT, CDR2 SNEGSKA (reference sequence). The CDR3 bases are TGCAGTGCCACCGGGGCCTCCTACGAGCAGTACTTC. Encoded protein: CSATGASYEQYF.

This clonotype was counted between two and nine times. At one end the junction does not follow the germline gene, possibly because of a read error. The V and J genes are TRBV11-2 and TRBJ2-1, with D unresolved. Germline V gives CDR1 SGHAT, CDR2 FQNNGV. This CDR3 has 12 amino acids. The CDR3 coding sequence is TGTGCCAGCAGCTTACGACCGTCGACCAAGTGTTTC. It yields the protein CASSLRPSTKCF. Full variable domain (missing parts from reference TRBV11-2 and TRBJ2-1): EAGVAQSPRYKIIEKRQSVAFWCNPISGHATLYWYQQILGQGPKLLIQFQNNGVVDDSQLPKDRFSAERLKGVDSTLKIQPAKLEDSAVYLCASSLRPSTKCFGPGTRLTVL.

The V call is TRBV6-1, the J call TRBJ1-2; 7 bases match TRBD1. Germline lookup yields CDR1 MNHNS and CDR2 SASEGT. CDR3 length equals 14 residues. The V and J ends lost 4 bases and 8 bases, in that order; junction bases with no gene match: 10. This chain's CDR3 is CASSGDSNPTGYTF. For the CDR3, the DNA is TGTGCCAGCAGTGGGGACAGCAACCCTACAGGCTACACCTTC.

This clonotype was counted only a few times. The CDR3 bases are TGTGCCAGCAGGGGGGGTGCAGATACGCAGTATTTT. Translating gives CASRGGADTQYF. The chain carries TRBV11-2 and TRBJ2-3; TRBD2 might be the D (6 bases). Trimming left V 6 bases short and J 4 bases short, with 8 bases between. Germline CDR1 reads SGHAT; CDR2 reads FQNNGV. The length of the CDR3 is 12 residues.

CDR3 nucleotide sequence: TGTGCCAGCTCACCGCAAGGACTACGAAACTACGAGCAGTACTTC. Amino acid sequence: CASSPQGLRNYEQYF. J is TRBJ2-7 and V is TRBV18; maybe TRBD2 (6 bases). V lost 3 bases and J 3 bases, leaving 15 bases between the germline ends. From germline, CDR1 is KGHSH and CDR2 LQKENI. The CDR3 has 15 amino acids.

This clonotype occurred a few times. This chain uses TRBV29-1 with TRBJ2-1; possible D gene TRBD2, 5 bases. V lost 4 bases to trimming and J lost 4 bases, with 8 bases between them. CDR1 SQVTM and CDR2 ANQGSEA come from the germline V gene. The CDR3 has 12 residues. CDR3 sequence (DNA): TGCAGCGTTGGTCGGGGATACAATGAGCAGTTCTTC. Residues: CSVGRGYNEQFF.

A few counts support this clonotype. J is TRBJ2-2 and V is TRBV29-1; tentatively, D is TRBD2 (6 bases). V was clipped by 4 bases and J by 2 bases, with 11 bases between them. Germline values: CDR1 SQVTM, CDR2 ANQGSEA. This CDR3 region has 14 residues. The CDR3 sequence is CSVAGSGNTGELFF. The CDR3 coding sequence is TGCAGCGTTGCTGGTAGCGGAAACACCGGGGAGCTGTTTTTT.

The sample holds a few counts of this clonotype. The rearrangement joins TRBV7-2 to TRBJ2-4; D could derive from TRBD1 or TRBD2 (5 bases each). Trimming took off 5 bases at V and 10 bases at J, with 15 bases between the two ends. CDR1 SGHTA and CDR2 FQGNSA come from the germline V gene. The CDR3 extends over 13 amino acids. DNA of the CDR3: TGTGCCAGCAGCGTGACCGGGACGTTTATTCAGTACTTC. It codes for CASSVTGTFIQYF.

V and J are TRBV9 and TRBJ2-7; TRBD1 is a possible D gene (6 bases). The CDR3 has 16 amino acids. The germline gives CDR1 SGDLS, CDR2 YYNGEE. With 0 bases removed from V and 0 bases from J, the gap between germline ends came to 13 bases. The CDR3 loop reads CASSVGPDRSSYEQYF. CDR3 in DNA: TGTGCCAGCAGCGTAGGGCCCGACAGGAGCTCCTACGAGCAGTACTTC.

V usage is TRBV20-1 and J usage is TRBJ2-7; weak D call: TRBD1 (5 bases). Between the trimmed V and J ends, which lost 3 bases and 4 bases, there was a span of 7 bases. Germline loops: CDR1 DFQATT, CDR2 SNEGSKA (reference sequence). This CDR3 is built from 11 residues. In DNA form, the CDR3 reads TGCAGTGCTAGTCCAGGGTACGAGCAGTACTTC. Its translation: CSASPGYEQYF.

This clonotype was detected only a few times. This chain connects TRBV12-3 or TRBV12-4 to TRBJ1-5; 7 bases agree with TRBD1. With 4 bases clipped from V and 4 bases from J, the junction kept 4 bases outside the gene matches. CDR3 length: 14 residues. This CDR3 is CASSSPTGNQPQHF. CDR3 DNA: TGTGCCAGCAGTTCCCCGACAGGGAATCAGCCCCAGCATTTT.

This clonotype was seen a handful of times. V gene TRBV7-2 combines with J gene TRBJ2-7, with a possible D match to TRBD1 (6 bases). The germline V gene has CDR1 SGHTA and CDR2 FQGNSA. V was pared by 2 bases and J by 5 bases, with 16 bases between. The CDR3 runs to 15 residues. DNA for the CDR3: TGTGCCAGCAGCTTAATGATCACAGGGAACAACGAGCAGTACTTC. Protein sequence: CASSLMITGNNEQYF.

The CDR3, as DNA: TGCAGTGCTAGAGATCTCAGATCCACACGGGGTTCACCCCTCCACTTT. Its translation is CSARDLRSTRGSPLHF. The chain uses TRBV20-1 and TRBJ1-6; D not certain. The CDR3 contains 16 residues. V was cut by 0 bases and J by 9 bases, with 18 bases left in between. Germline CDR1 is DFQATT and CDR2 is SNEGSKA (reference sequence).